Listed here is a single T cell receptor beta chain. As yet, its antigen is unknown. The PCR used 60 Vbeta and 13 Jbeta primers. In the original workflow: Approximately 12 million of the about 80 million unique TCR beta chains counted in a later analysis were shared. Profiling relied on immunoSEQ multiplex PCR, and the TCRdb table lists in-frame clones only, not all of them. The V and J calls and clone size were taken over from that table, and D and trimming were inferred from the DNA. This sample has around 130,000 clones, with over 60% found just once. CDR3 size: 15 residues. The sample comes from a study of cytomegalovirus exposure and HLA in healthy donors. As for the study in general: The 110 million or so unique TCR beta sequences, from 150 million to 200 million T cells, were found by an earlier analysis.

Findings and caveats of the study: Prior analysis indicated that the majority of TCR beta V segments exhibited productivity approximately 87% or approximately 30% of the time. Listed as cytomegalovirus-associated were more than 150 TCR beta chains.

This clonotype was obtained from a human donor in good health. Source material: PBMCs. The gene calls are TRBV21-1 and TRBJ2-7; the DNA was not used to check the table's D call, TRBD2. TRBV21-1 is a pseudogene segment. CDR3: CASRKPGLLSYEQYF. CDR3 coding DNA: TGTGCCAGCAGAAAACCGGGACTGCTCTCCTACGAGCAGTACTTC.